The clone carrying this T cell receptor beta chain was detected only a few times. The antigen is undetermined. From germline, CDR1 is MNHEY and CDR2 SVGAGI. The CDR3 is 14 amino acids. V was shortened by 2 bases and J by 0 bases, with 8 bases between the two germline ends. This specimen belongs to a study of cytomegalovirus exposure and HLA in healthy donors. Overall study: Early released data comprised some 85 million unique TCRs from HLA-typed donors.

General observations from the study: The dataset shows that most TCR sequences were rare, while some public TCRs occurred in many donors. The authors assumed roughly uniform sequencing depth across donors for presence/absence analyses.

PCR amplification relied on 60 Vbeta primers (plus 13 Jbeta primers). The method was immunoSEQ multiplex PCR; TCRdb's version includes in-frame clones alone and lacks a portion of them. Of 170,000 or so clones listed, 80% are singletons. Input material: PBMCs. The chain uses TRBV6-5 and TRBJ2-7, with D possibly being TRBD2 (6 bases). The clonotype was recovered from a man aged 25-45 years in good health and CMV-seropositive. This CDR3 reads CASSYGGTSYEQYF. The CDR3 nucleotides read TGTGCCAGCAGTTACGGGGGGACCTCCTACGAGCAGTACTTC.